This TCR beta chain was recovered during a study of blood T cell repertoires in COVID-19. The overall study: Samples of COVID-19 (acute and convalescent) were obtained from the United States, Italy and Spain.

The germline CDR1 and CDR2 sequences are LGHDT and YNNKEL (reference sequence). Trimming stripped 4 bases from V and 3 bases from J, with 10 bases between. The CDR3 totals 13 residues. Assay used: immunoSEQ multiplex PCR; TCRdb lists only in-frame clones, some missing. The table lists 130,000 to 150,000 clones, about 89% of them singletons. The V and J genes are TRBV3-1 (or the pseudogene TRBV3-2) and TRBJ2-7; D may be TRBD1 (6 bases). Sequenced: peripheral blood. The TCR was taken from a man aged 50 or older who had recovered from COVID-19. CDR3 loop: CASSPQGNYEQYF. In DNA, the CDR3 is TGTGCCAGCAGCCCACAGGGCAACTACGAGCAGTACTTC.